The TCR beta chain under discussion was sequenced for a study of lymphopenia after photon versus proton radiotherapy. Study results and limitations: Oligoclonal CD8+ Temra expansion after nadir drove photon patients' diversity drop.

J was trimmed by 6 bases and V by 5 bases; bases with no gene match: 10. The CDR3 is made up of 16 amino acids. The germline CDR1 and CDR2 sequences are SGHAT and FQNNGV. This clone was counted once. Its cognate antigen is unknown. This table comes from immunoSEQ multiplex PCR, and its TCRdb copy is limited to in-frame clones, with some not included. The sample records over 15,000 clones, approximately 90% being singletons. The receptor was isolated from a man in his 60s with pancreatic cancer. This material consisted of peripheral blood, taken from a patient treated with photon-based radiotherapy. The V gene is TRBV11-2, the J gene TRBJ1-6; 7 bases match TRBD1. The CDR3, as DNA: TGTGCCAGCAGCGCCTGGAAACGGGACAGTAATTCACCCCTCCACTTT. This sequence encodes CASSAWKRDSNSPLHF.